This entry features one T cell receptor (beta chain) sequence. The target of this receptor is not known. No much larger clonotype is one base removed from it; base qualities were not supplied. This sample is drawn from a study of blood T cell repertoires in COVID-19 (dated by TCRdb to the early 2020s). Context from the whole study: The collaborator samples originated in the United States, Italy and Spain and spanned the acute and convalescent phases of COVID-19. The material from the prospective study consisted of cDNA or gDNA derived from T cells, B-cell-depleted T cells, or PBMCs. The dataset comprised deeply sampled blood TCRbeta repertoires from subjects exposed to, actively infected with, or recovered from COVID-19. Nearly every sample came with metadata listing a de-identified subject ID, COVID-19 status, age in years and sex. The repertoires were made available in a free public database intended to serve as a resource for research on the immune response to SARS-CoV-2. Where available, HLA class I and class II types were obtained from metadata supplied by the sample provider rather than from assay-based typing. The samples were drawn from the first 160 participants of the ongoing ImmuneRACE study and from 950 to 1,500 subjects provided by 6 global collaborators.

The immunoSEQ Assay, a bias-controlled multiplex PCR, was used to amplify TCRbeta CDR3 regions from genomic DNA. The paper's data handling went like this. Within the assay, amplification of reference gene primers was used to estimate how many nucleated cells each sample contained. To quantify the absolute abundance of each unique TCRbeta CDR3 rearrangement, sequence reads were collapsed and filtered. For each sample, productive Simpson clonality was calculated as the square root of Simpson's diversity index over productive rearrangements. Here the immuneACCESS table is served through TCRdb, limited to in-frame sequences with V and J called. Missing clones are a known gap in these copies; in checked studies unresolved V genes cover under half, and the rest lacks a known reason. V, J and clone size are those of that table, while D and trimming were read from the DNA. In all, the sample holds tens of thousands of clones, and approximately 80% of those were seen once. The ten largest clonotypes hold 15% to 19% of the sample.

Study-wide conclusions, independent of this receptor: The amount of clinical and demographic metadata varied by source and participant and was provided uncurated.

The collaborating institutions used their own protocols to collect whole blood in K2EDTA tubes. For TCRbeta analysis, collaborator samples were shipped as frozen whole blood, as isolated PBMCs, or as DNA extracted from either sample type. The germline V gene encodes CDR1 MNHEY and CDR2 SVGAGI. From its cysteine to its phenylalanine, the CDR3 spans 12 amino acids. Only the CDR3 DNA stays, 36 bases, in frame from base 1. V is cut by 10 bases and J by 0 bases, and the space between the germline ends is 10 bases. The sequenced sample was peripheral blood. The chain uses TRBV6-5 and TRBJ2-7; TRBD1 might be the D gene, on 5 matching bases. The source of this sequence is a human donor in a cohort sampled during active COVID-19. For the CDR3, the sequence is CATRQSSYEQYF. The DNA reads TGTGCCACCCGACAGAGCTCCTACGAGCAGTACTTC.